A selection of T cell receptor beta chains follows, all from one sample in a study of blood T cell repertoires in COVID-19. The protocol was immunoSEQ multiplex PCR, while the TCRdb copy is restricted to in-frame clones and leaves out a portion. Of roughly 250,000 clones in the sample, approximately 80% are singletons; the top ten hold approximately 10%. The sequenced sample was peripheral blood. These receptors were obtained from a woman over 75 with acute or convalescent COVID-19. CDR3s leave out the opening cysteine and the closing phenylalanine or tryptophan. The order of the fields is V gene, J gene, CDR3 protein.

V gene: TRBV2; J gene: TRBJ2-7; CDR3 protein: ASSQGDYEQY
V gene: TRBV18; J gene: TRBJ2-5; CDR3 protein: ASSPLAGGETQY
V gene: TRBV12-3/TRBV12-4; J gene: TRBJ1-2; CDR3 protein: ASTEWGGRGYT
V gene: TRBV3-1/TRBV3-2; J gene: TRBJ2-7; CDR3 protein: ASSQTGISPYEQY
V gene: TRBV18; J gene: TRBJ1-1; CDR3 protein: ASSQAENTEAF
V gene: TRBV4-2; J gene: TRBJ1-5; CDR3 protein: ASSPTQGQGMIHQPQH
V gene: TRBV5-8; J gene: TRBJ1-5; CDR3 protein: ASSHSLQGFNQPQH
V gene: TRBV28; J gene: TRBJ2-7; CDR3 protein: ASSPGQGLSEQY
V gene: TRBV30; J gene: TRBJ1-3; CDR3 protein: ASYVRDRGNTIY
V gene: TRBV3-1/TRBV3-2; J gene: TRBJ1-1; CDR3 protein: ASSLGGGTEAF
V gene: TRBV28; J gene: TRBJ1-4; CDR3 protein: ASRQGSNEKLF
V gene: TRBV7-9; J gene: TRBJ1-2; CDR3 protein: ASSPTGTVNPNYGYT
V gene: TRBV2; J gene: TRBJ1-1; CDR3 protein: ASNSDRQNTEAF
V gene: TRBV5-1; J gene: TRBJ1-3; CDR3 protein: ASSPESGNTIY
V gene: TRBV6-5; J gene: TRBJ1-3; CDR3 protein: ASSYAGTGGGNTIY
V gene: TRBV7-3; J gene: TRBJ2-3; CDR3 protein: ASRDSGGAHDTQY
V gene: TRBV7-9; J gene: TRBJ1-2; CDR3 protein: ASSLAKGYGYT
V gene: TRBV30; J gene: TRBJ1-2; CDR3 protein: AWRPGNHGYT
V gene: TRBV6-1; J gene: TRBJ1-5; CDR3 protein: ASSEGTGGYQPQH
V gene: TRBV19; J gene: TRBJ2-4; CDR3 protein: ASSTGIIAKNIQY
V gene: TRBV5-8; J gene: TRBJ2-5; CDR3 protein: ASSLERQQETQY
V gene: TRBV29-1; J gene: TRBJ1-5; CDR3 protein: SVGQGSNQPQH
V gene: TRBV9; J gene: TRBJ2-1; CDR3 protein: ASSVAYTGAYNEQF
V gene: TRBV18; J gene: TRBJ1-5; CDR3 protein: ASGESNQPQH
V gene: TRBV5-1; J gene: TRBJ2-3; CDR3 protein: ASSLRTGATDTQY
V gene: TRBV28; J gene: TRBJ2-5; CDR3 protein: ASSLSGLGEQETQY
V gene: TRBV2; J gene: TRBJ2-7; CDR3 protein: ASTGTGRGSYEQY
V gene: TRBV2; J gene: TRBJ1-4; CDR3 protein: ASSEREGGEKLF
V gene: TRBV28; J gene: TRBJ1-2; CDR3 protein: ASSSQAGLGGYT
V gene: TRBV4-2; J gene: TRBJ2-1; CDR3 protein: ASSSWRGGHNEQF
V gene: TRBV27; J gene: TRBJ1-4; CDR3 protein: ASSLLRGAEEKLF
V gene: TRBV19; J gene: TRBJ2-1; CDR3 protein: ASSIFGKASGVLSSSSYNEQF
V gene: TRBV27; J gene: TRBJ2-4; CDR3 protein: ADRGPNLDIQY
V gene: TRBV28; J gene: TRBJ2-5; CDR3 protein: ASSRPAGGGTQY
V gene: TRBV5-4; J gene: TRBJ2-1; CDR3 protein: ASSLDVGGGYNEQF
V gene: TRBV5-4; J gene: TRBJ1-6; CDR3 protein: ASSPLRTGGGYNSPLH
V gene: TRBV28; J gene: TRBJ2-3; CDR3 protein: ASSFSGGTTDTQY
V gene: TRBV5-6; J gene: TRBJ2-7; CDR3 protein: ASSLQGAYEQY
V gene: TRBV5-1; J gene: TRBJ2-3; CDR3 protein: ASRDRLSTDTQY
V gene: TRBV12-3/TRBV12-4; J gene: TRBJ2-2; CDR3 protein: ASSDSGELF
V gene: TRBV7-2; J gene: TRBJ2-7; CDR3 protein: ASSLTVIQGIYEQY
V gene: TRBV5-1; J gene: TRBJ1-5; CDR3 protein: ASSPLPNQPQH
V gene: TRBV28; J gene: TRBJ1-5; CDR3 protein: ATGPPNQPQH
V gene: TRBV11-2; J gene: TRBJ1-2; CDR3 protein: ASSLDSVRLRLLNYGYT
V gene: TRBV6-2/TRBV6-3; J gene: TRBJ2-2; CDR3 protein: ASSHWTGGTGELF
V gene: TRBV18; J gene: TRBJ1-5; CDR3 protein: ASSPFQQGGNQPQH